The 29 T cell receptor beta chains presented below share a single source sample, sequenced in a study of cytomegalovirus exposure and HLA in healthy donors. In the PCR, 60 Vbeta and 13 Jbeta primers were used. TCRdb's copy holds only in-frame clones and misses some; the assay was immunoSEQ multiplex PCR. The sample has around 150,000 clones; about four fifths are singletons. Input material: PBMCs. These receptors were taken from a man aged 35 to 55 in good health and CMV-seropositive.

This clone has only one observation. For the CDR3, the DNA is TGTGCCAGCAGTGAAGACTGGGCCACCTACAATGAGCAGTTCTTC. Its translation: CASSEDWATYNEQFF. The rearrangement joins TRBV6-1 to TRBJ2-1; no firm D call. This CDR3 region has 15 residues. V was pared by 1 base and J by 2 bases, with 9 bases between. The germline V gene encodes CDR1 MNHNS and CDR2 SASEGT.

The chain is built from TRBV2 and TRBJ1-2, with 7 positions matching TRBD1. CDR1 and CDR2 from the germline V gene are SNHLY and FYNNEI. The CDR3 length is 14 residues. V lost 7 bases, J lost 2 bases, and 7 bases stayed unmatched. The chain's CDR3 is CASTLQGKNYGYTF. The CDR3 coding sequence is TGTGCCAGCACCTTACAGGGGAAGAACTATGGCTACACCTTC.

J is TRBJ1-4 and V is TRBV10-3; D unresolved. This CDR3 is 16 amino acids long. Germline CDR1 and CDR2: ENHRY and SYGVKD. Trimming cost V 4 bases and J 8 bases, with 20 bases left between them. CDR3: CAISGSLLGGNEKLFF. The CDR3 region has the DNA TGTGCCATCAGTGGATCCCTATTAGGAGGGAACGAAAAACTGTTTTTT.

This sequence joins TRBV29-1 and TRBJ1-1, with D perhaps matching TRBD1 (5 bases). V was clipped by 4 bases and J by 4 bases, with 19 bases between them. Germline V CDR1 and CDR2: SQVTM, ANQGSEA. This CDR3 contains 15 residues. The CDR3 loop is CSVGWRQTVSTEAFF. The CDR3 nucleotides read TGCAGCGTTGGTTGGAGACAGACTGTGAGCACTGAAGCTTTCTTT.

V gene TRBV9 combines with J gene TRBJ1-1; 9 bases map to TRBD1. The CDR3 runs 16 residues. Trimming cost V 0 bases and J 3 bases; bases outside gene matches: 6. Germline V gene sequence: CDR1 SGDLS, CDR2 YYNGEE. CDR3 sequence reads: CASSVEGQGMDTEAFF. In nucleotides, the CDR3 is TGTGCCAGCAGCGTAGAGGGACAGGGTATGGACACTGAAGCTTTCTTT. Full variable domain (outside the CDR3, taken from reference TRBV9 and TRBJ1-1): DSGVTQTPKHLITATGQRVTLRCSPRSGDLSVYWYQQSLDQGLQFLIQYYNGEERAKGNILERFSAQQFPDLHSELNLSSLELGDSALYFCASSVEGQGMDTEAFFGQGTRLTVV.

This clone has only one observation. The genes are TRBV4-3 and TRBJ1-2; D not resolved. V shed 0 bases and J shed 2 bases, with 7 bases lying between them. This CDR3 contains 14 residues. Germline V CDR1 and CDR2: LGHNA, YSLEER. The CDR3 sequence: CASSQERQNYGYTF. CDR3 coding DNA: TGCGCCAGCAGCCAAGAAAGACAAAACTATGGCTACACCTTC.

V gene TRBV7-2 combines with J gene TRBJ1-1; D might be TRBD1 (5 bases). Between the trimmed V and J ends, which lost 3 bases and 6 bases, there was a span of 14 bases. The CDR3 runs to 14 residues. Germline V gene sequence: CDR1 SGHTA, CDR2 FQGNSA. CDR3 sequence (DNA): TGTGCCAGCAGCTTTGATGGGGGAGGGTCTGAAGCTTTCTTT. Its protein product is CASSFDGGGSEAFF. The full variable domain, with the rest looked up from reference TRBV7-2 and TRBJ1-1, is GAGVSQSPSNKVTEKGKDVELRCDPISGHTALYWYRQSLGQGLEFLIYFQGNSAPDKSGLPSDRFSAERTGGSVSTLTIQRTQQEDSAVYLCASSFDGGGSEAFFGQGTRLTVV.

The V call is TRBV7-8, the J call TRBJ1-5; D is perhaps TRBD1 (6 bases). The ends were cut back, 5 bases at V and 15 bases at J, with 17 bases in the middle. The V gene's germline CDR1 is SGHVS and CDR2 FQNEAQ. This CDR3 comprises 12 residues. CDR3 protein: CASSPNWGHPHF. The DNA of the CDR3 is TGTGCCAGCAGCCCCAATTGGGGGCACCCGCATTTT.

This clone was detected only once. The genes are TRBV29-1 and TRBJ1-2, with D uncertain. This CDR3 region has 15 residues. Germline V gene data show CDR1 as SQVTM and CDR2 as ANQGSEA. V was cut by 1 base and J by 2 bases, with 14 bases left in between. The CDR3 DNA reads as TGCAGCGTTGAAGGTCGGCAGGCCTACAACTATGGCTACACCTTC. It is translated as CSVEGRQAYNYGYTF.

The rearrangement joins TRBV4-1 to TRBJ2-1; 10 nucleotides agree with TRBD1. Germline-derived CDR1 and CDR2 are MGHRA and YSYEKL. V lost 4 bases and J lost 7; bases outside the gene matches: 7. This CDR3 spans 15 amino acids. The CDR3 nucleotides are TGCGCCAGCAGCCTCCAGGGACAGGGGATAAATGAGCAGTTCTTC. Translation: CASSLQGQGINEQFF.

The gene calls are TRBV2 and TRBJ2-7; 7 nucleotides align to TRBD1. This CDR3 has 14 amino acids. CDR1 and CDR2 (germline): SNHLY, FYNNEI. Losses at the gene ends were 7 bases for V and 4 bases for J; bases not matched to a gene: 10. The CDR3 protein is CASTTGVNWYEQYF. The CDR3 region has the DNA TGTGCCAGCACCACAGGGGTAAATTGGTACGAGCAGTACTTC.

The chain carries TRBV9 and TRBJ1-2; D is perhaps TRBD1 (5 bases). The CDR3 has 15 amino acids. Germline V lookup: CDR1 SGDLS, CDR2 YYNGEE. Between the trimmed V and J ends, which lost 0 bases and 6 bases, there was a span of 15 bases. For the CDR3, the DNA is TGTGCCAGCAGCGTAGAAAGGGGAGGGAGAGATGGCTACACCTTC. This codes for CASSVERGGRDGYTF.

The V and J genes are TRBV5-6 and TRBJ1-4; 7 bases map to TRBD1. Trimming removed 0 bases from V and 5 bases from J; junction bases left unmatched: 4. CDR1 SGHDT and CDR2 YYEEEE come from the germline V gene. The CDR3 has 15 amino acids. CDR3 loop: CASSLGPGQNEKLFF. The CDR3 bases are TGTGCCAGCAGCTTGGGCCCGGGACAGAATGAAAAACTGTTTTTT.

V is TRBV5-1 and J is TRBJ2-1; a possible D gene is TRBD2 (5 bases). CDR3 length: 15 residues. V gave up 2 bases and J gave up 9 bases, with 18 bases separating them. Per germline, CDR1 SGHRS and CDR2 YFSETQ. CDR3 sequence: CASSLSGRMIREQFF. Here the CDR3 DNA reads TGCGCCAGCAGCTTATCGGGGAGAATGATCCGTGAGCAGTTCTTC.

The V gene is TRBV2, the J gene TRBJ2-1; 8 nucleotides line up with TRBD1. The trim removed 4 bases at V and 6 bases at J, leaving 11 bases unmatched. Germline V CDR1 and CDR2: SNHLY, FYNNEI. The CDR3 extends over 16 amino acids. CDR3 in amino acids: CASSGAGAGGFNEQFF. CDR3 bases: TGTGCCAGCAGTGGAGCCGGGGCAGGGGGCTTCAATGAGCAGTTCTTC.

V is TRBV13 and J is TRBJ1-1; D not certain. Germline loops: CDR1 PRHDT, CDR2 FYEKMQ (reference sequence). This CDR3 is 13 amino acids long. The V end lost 5 bases, the J end lost 3 bases, and 10 bases lay between the germline ends. The CDR3 loop reads CASSRGMHTEAFF. In DNA form, the CDR3 reads TGTGCCAGCAGCCGAGGGATGCACACTGAAGCTTTCTTT.

The chain is built from TRBV5-1 and TRBJ1-2; D unresolved. CDR3 length: 14 residues. Germline CDR1 is SGHRS and CDR2 is YFSETQ. Trimming stripped 0 bases from V and 4 bases from J, with 10 bases between. The CDR3: CASSLGGQPYGYTF. Written as DNA, the CDR3 is TGCGCCAGCAGCTTGGGAGGTCAGCCCTATGGCTACACCTTC.

This chain connects TRBV7-8 to TRBJ2-7, with TRBD2 as a possible D gene (6 bases). V was shortened by 0 bases and J by 2 bases, with 8 bases between the two germline ends. The germline gives CDR1 SGHVS, CDR2 FQNEAQ. The CDR3 length is 14 residues. DNA for the CDR3: TGTGCCAGCAGCTTAGCGGGGGGAACCTACGAGCAGTACTTC. Protein: CASSLAGGTYEQYF.

This clone was counted a few times. The chain carries TRBV27 and TRBJ1-5; D unclear. CDR1 is MNHEY and CDR2 is SMNVEV in the germline V gene (reference sequence). V was trimmed by 2 bases and J by 7 bases, leaving 15 bases between them. This CDR3 spans 15 amino acids. The CDR3: CASSLRPEGGQPQHF. DNA for the CDR3: TGTGCCAGCAGTTTAAGGCCAGAAGGAGGACAGCCCCAGCATTTT.

The chain links TRBV5-4 to TRBJ2-7, with 9 bases fitting TRBD1. Germline V gene data show CDR1 as SGHNT and CDR2 as YYREEE (reference sequence). The V segment lost 4 bases and the J segment 7 bases; nucleotides outside the gene matches: 6. The CDR3 loop spans 13 amino acids. CDR3 protein: CASSPGQGNEQYF. The DNA of the CDR3 is TGTGCCAGCAGCCCGGGACAGGGTAATGAGCAGTACTTC.

This clone was observed at least ten times. The V and J genes are TRBV7-6 and TRBJ2-1; 8 bases are a match to TRBD2. J lost 1 base, V lost 5 bases, and 19 bases had no gene match. Per the germline V gene, CDR1 is SGHVS and CDR2 is FNYEAQ. The CDR3 totals 20 residues. The CDR3 DNA is TGTGCCAGCAGCGGAATTCTCGTTCCGGCTAGCGGGTATTCCTACAATGAGCAGTTCTTC. As protein: CASSGILVPASGYSYNEQFF. Filled out from reference TRBV7-6 and TRBJ2-1, the complete variable domain reads GAGVSQSPRYKVTKRGQDVALRCDPISGHVSLYWYRQALGQGPEFLTYFNYEAQQDKSGLPNDRFSAERPEGSISTLTIQRTEQRDSAMYRCASSGILVPASGYSYNEQFFGPGTRLTVL.

This clone was recorded only once. This chain joins TRBV7-3 and TRBJ2-1; tentative D call: TRBD1 (6 bases). V lost 2 bases and J 0 bases, leaving 8 bases between the germline ends. The V gene's germline CDR1 is SGHTA and CDR2 FQGTGA. The CDR3 contains 15 residues. CDR3: CASSLEGVSYNEQFF. The CDR3 nucleotides are TGTGCCAGCAGCTTAGAGGGGGTCTCCTACAATGAGCAGTTCTTC.

V usage is TRBV5-6 and J usage is TRBJ1-2, with 11 positions matching TRBD1. This CDR3 has 13 amino acids. Unmatched junction bases numbered 5, after V lost 6 bases and J lost 7 bases. Germline CDR1 is SGHDT and CDR2 is YYEEEE. DNA for the CDR3: TGTGCCAGCACCAGGACAGGGGGCTTTGGCTACACCTTC. Translating it yields CASTRTGGFGYTF.

V and J are TRBV30 and TRBJ2-1; TRBD1 aligns across 7 bases. The germline gives CDR1 GTSNPN, CDR2 SVGIG (reference sequence). V lost 0 bases, J lost 12 bases, and 14 bases stayed unmatched. This CDR3 region has 15 residues. The DNA for the CDR3 is TGTGCCTGGAGTGTACGATGGGACAGTCCGAGGGGGCAGTTCTTC. Translated: CAWSVRWDSPRGQFF. Together with reference TRBV30 and TRBJ2-1, the CDR3 gives the full variable domain: SQTIHQWPATLVQPVGSPLSLECTVEGTSNPNLYWYRQAAGRGLQLLFYSVGIGQISSEVPQNLSASRPQDRQFILSSKKLLLSDSGFYLCAWSVRWDSPRGQFFGPGTRLTVL.

This clone was picked up a small number of times. The chain has TRBV6-6 and TRBJ1-1, with a possible D match to TRBD1 (6 bases). The CDR3 is 15 residues long. Looked up from germline, CDR1 is MNHNY and CDR2 is SVGAGI (reference sequence). Trimming took off 6 bases at V and 2 bases at J, with 16 bases between the two ends. In DNA form, the CDR3 reads TGTGCCAGCAGAACCACTGGGACACAAAACACTGAAGCTTTCTTT. Translated: CASRTTGTQNTEAFF.

This CDR3 reads CASSIILRTGRQQPQHF. As DNA, the CDR3 is TGTGCCAGTAGTATCATCCTCAGGACAGGGAGGCAACAGCCCCAGCATTTT. This chain connects TRBV19 to TRBJ1-5; 8 bases line up with TRBD1. J gave up 7 bases and V 3 bases, and 14 bases lay outside the gene matches. Germline values: CDR1 LNHDA, CDR2 SQIVND (reference sequence). The CDR3 has 17 residues.

This clone was observed a single time. The chain is built from TRBV2 and TRBJ1-5, with D possibly being TRBD1 (5 bases). V was trimmed by 6 bases and J by 0 bases, leaving 9 bases between them. This CDR3 has 14 residues. CDR1 is SNHLY and CDR2 is FYNNEI in the germline V gene. DNA of the CDR3: TGTGCCAGCAGACGAGACAGTAGCAATCAGCCCCAGCATTTT. This translates into CASRRDSSNQPQHF.

This clone occurred a few times. The chain combines TRBV6-6 with TRBJ2-3; 8 bases line up with TRBD2. The CDR3 loop spans 16 amino acids. With 5 bases clipped from V and 0 bases from J, the junction kept 7 bases outside the gene matches. The germline V gene has CDR1 MNHNY and CDR2 SVGAGI (reference sequence). The CDR3 here is CASSPGLAPSTDTQYF. The CDR3 DNA sequence: TGTGCCAGCAGTCCCGGACTAGCCCCTAGCACAGATACGCAGTATTTT.

This clone has more than one count but fewer than ten. The chain uses TRBV29-1 and TRBJ2-2, with D tentatively TRBD1 (6 bases). CDR1 is SQVTM and CDR2 is ANQGSEA in the germline V gene. V gave up 4 bases and J gave up 3 bases, with 12 bases separating them. This CDR3 comprises 14 residues. The CDR3, as DNA: TGCAGCGTTGCGGGGACACCTCACACCGGGGAGCTGTTTTTT. This gives the protein CSVAGTPHTGELFF.